These T cell receptor beta chains were read from a single sample in a study of blood T cell repertoires in COVID-19. Assay: immunoSEQ multiplex PCR; the TCRdb copy retains only in-frame clones and omits some. The sample consists of 150,000 to 200,000 clones, approximately 87% of them appearing once. Sequencing used peripheral blood. The receptors shown here come from a man aged 18-30 years with active or convalescent COVID-19. Both conserved end residues are part of each CDR3. The order of the fields is J gene, D gene, clone size, V gene, CDR3 protein, CDR3 DNA. The D gene is left open where the match is weak. Not all rows give a size; the values are once, few, many and, for expanded clones, a class.

J: TRBJ1-2
D: TRBD1
size: few
V: TRBV6-1
CDR3: CASSDPSFRKDREDGYTF
DNA: TGTGCCAGCAGTGATCCCTCCTTTCGTAAAGACAGGGAGGATGGCTACACCTTC

J: TRBJ1-2
D: NA
size: once
V: TRBV14
CDR3: CASSQGSGYGYTF
DNA: TGTGCCAGCAGCCAGGGGAGTGGCTATGGCTACACCTTC

J: TRBJ1-6
D: NA
size: NA
V: TRBV7-8
CDR3: CASSPRGGTYNSPLHF
DNA: TGTGCCAGCAGCCCCCGGGGGGGGACCTATAATTCACCCCTCCACTTT

J: TRBJ2-5
D: TRBD2
size: few
V: TRBV3-1/TRBV3-2
CDR3: CASNRLALPQETQYF
DNA: TGTGCCAGCAACAGACTAGCTCTACCTCAAGAGACCCAGTACTTC

J: TRBJ2-6
D: NA
size: NA
V: TRBV7-2
CDR3: CASSLAHSGANVLTF
DNA: TGTGCCAGCAGCTTAGCCCACTCTGGGGCCAACGTCCTGACTTTC

J: TRBJ1-6
D: NA
size: NA
V: TRBV5-8
CDR3: CASSLERGSPLHF
DNA: TGTGCCAGCAGCCTTGAAAGGGGTTCACCCCTCCACTTT

J: TRBJ2-2
D: NA
size: NA
V: TRBV2
CDR3: CASRGRRDTGELFF
DNA: TGTGCCAGCAGAGGGCGGCGGGACACCGGGGAGCTGTTTTTT

J: TRBJ1-2
D: NA
size: NA
V: TRBV11-2
CDR3: CASSLGQFYGYTF
DNA: TGTGCCAGCAGCTTAGGACAGTTCTATGGCTACACCTTC

J: TRBJ1-1
D: NA
size: NA
V: TRBV2
CDR3: CASDPRLEGNTEAFF
DNA: TGTGCCAGTGACCCCCGTTTAGAGGGGAACACTGAAGCTTTCTTT

J: TRBJ2-7
D: TRBD1
size: NA
V: TRBV2
CDR3: CASTEAGGPSSYEQYF
DNA: TGTGCCAGCACCGAGGCAGGGGGCCCTAGCTCCTACGAGCAGTACTTC

J: TRBJ1-1
D: NA
size: NA
V: TRBV5-1
CDR3: CASSLEGNMNTEAFF
DNA: TGCGCCAGCAGCTTGGAGGGGAACATGAACACTGAAGCTTTCTTT

J: TRBJ1-3
D: TRBD1
size: NA
V: TRBV2
CDR3: CASSEAQAGGYTIYF
DNA: TGTGCCAGCAGTGAAGCACAGGCAGGGGGCTACACCATATATTTT

J: TRBJ2-1
D: NA
size: NA
V: TRBV3-1/TRBV3-2
CDR3: CASSQEGGPPYNEQFF
DNA: TGTGCCAGCAGCCAAGAGGGGGGGCCCCCCTACAATGAGCAGTTCTTC

J: TRBJ1-2
D: TRBD1
size: NA
V: TRBV3-1/TRBV3-2
CDR3: CASSQTRGQGGYTF
DNA: TGTGCCAGCAGCCAGACGAGGGGGCAAGGTGGCTACACCTTC

J: TRBJ2-1
D: NA
size: NA
V: TRBV10-3
CDR3: CAISESPNTNEQFF
DNA: TGTGCCATCAGTGAGTCCCCGAACACCAATGAGCAGTTCTTC

J: TRBJ1-6
D: TRBD1
size: NA
V: TRBV27
CDR3: CASYSSSQGVLVNSPLHF
DNA: TGTGCCAGCTACTCTTCCTCCCAGGGGGTACTCGTTAATTCACCCCTCCACTTT

J: TRBJ2-7
D: NA
size: NA
V: TRBV5-6
CDR3: CASSFLAGLGEQYF
DNA: TGTGCCAGCAGCTTCTTGGCGGGGCTTGGCGAGCAGTACTTC

J: TRBJ1-2
D: NA
size: few
V: TRBV19
CDR3: CASSQSNYGYTF
DNA: TGTGCCAGTAGTCAGTCTAACTATGGCTACACCTTC

J: TRBJ2-3
D: NA
size: NA
V: TRBV11-3
CDR3: CASSLSPSHTDTQYF
DNA: TGTGCCAGCAGCTTATCGCCTAGCCACACAGATACGCAGTATTTT

J: TRBJ1-1
D: NA
size: NA
V: TRBV15
CDR3: CATSRREVNTEAFF
DNA: TGTGCCACCAGCCGACGGGAAGTGAACACTGAAGCTTTCTTT

J: TRBJ1-4
D: TRBD1
size: NA
V: TRBV27
CDR3: CASSPQDRGRSNEKLFF
DNA: TGTGCCAGCAGCCCCCAAGACAGGGGGAGGTCTAATGAAAAACTGTTTTTT

J: TRBJ2-2
D: NA
size: NA
V: TRBV30
CDR3: CAWNLGLATGELFF
DNA: TGTGCCTGGAACCTCGGACTGGCCACCGGGGAGCTGTTTTTT

J: TRBJ2-3
D: TRBD2
size: NA
V: TRBV11-3
CDR3: CASSPRGGATSTDTQYF
DNA: TGTGCCAGCAGCCCCCGGGGGGGGGCTACTAGCACAGATACGCAGTATTTT

J: TRBJ2-1
D: TRBD1
size: NA
V: TRBV2
CDR3: CASYPGTGTYNEQFF
DNA: TGTGCCAGCTACCCCGGGACAGGGACCTACAATGAGCAGTTCTTC

J: TRBJ2-1
D: NA
size: few
V: TRBV5-1
CDR3: CASSSSGGNNEQFF
DNA: TGCGCCAGCAGTTCCTCCGGCGGTAACAATGAGCAGTTCTTC

J: TRBJ2-2
D: NA
size: NA
V: TRBV7-9
CDR3: CASSWATGELFF
DNA: TGTGCCAGCAGCTGGGCAACCGGGGAGCTGTTTTTT

J: TRBJ1-1
D: TRBD1
size: NA
V: TRBV6-5
CDR3: CASSFRDRAMNTEAFF
DNA: TGTGCCAGCAGTTTCCGGGACAGGGCCATGAACACTGAAGCTTTCTTT

J: TRBJ1-5
D: NA
size: NA
V: TRBV9
CDR3: CASSGGQPNQPQHF
DNA: TGTGCCAGCAGCGGTGGACAGCCAAATCAGCCCCAGCATTTT

J: TRBJ1-5
D: NA
size: NA
V: TRBV4-3
CDR3: CASSQDWGQGQPQHF
DNA: TGCGCCAGCAGCCAAGATTGGGGGCAGGGGCAGCCCCAGCATTTT

J: TRBJ2-7
D: TRBD2
size: NA
V: TRBV7-2
CDR3: CASSFSGGTYEQYF
DNA: TGTGCCAGCAGCTTTAGCGGGGGAACCTACGAGCAGTACTTC

J: TRBJ1-4
D: TRBD1
size: NA
V: TRBV30
CDR3: CAWSGVGTGDEKLFF
DNA: TGTGCCTGGAGTGGTGTTGGGACAGGGGATGAAAAACTGTTTTTT

J: TRBJ2-1
D: NA
size: NA
V: TRBV5-4
CDR3: CASSLLGGLNEQFF
DNA: TGTGCCAGCAGCTTGTTAGGGGGTCTCAATGAGCAGTTCTTC

J: TRBJ1-2
D: TRBD1
size: NA
V: TRBV27
CDR3: CASSFRGYSYGYTF
DNA: TGTGCCAGCAGTTTCAGGGGGTACAGCTATGGCTACACCTTC

J: TRBJ1-5
D: TRBD1
size: NA
V: TRBV5-6
CDR3: CASSSTGGFQPQHF
DNA: TGTGCCAGCAGCTCGACAGGGGGTTTTCAGCCCCAGCATTTT

J: TRBJ2-1
D: NA
size: NA
V: TRBV7-8
CDR3: CASSSDSVYNEQFF
DNA: TGTGCCAGCAGCTCTGACAGCGTCTACAATGAGCAGTTCTTC

J: TRBJ1-2
D: TRBD1
size: once
V: TRBV11-2
CDR3: CASSLGGTGRTYGYTF
DNA: TGTGCCAGCAGCTTAGGCGGGACAGGCCGGACCTATGGCTACACCTTC

J: TRBJ2-5
D: NA
size: NA
V: TRBV6-5
CDR3: CASSYRYRLQETQYF
DNA: TGTGCCAGCAGTTATCGGTACAGGTTGCAAGAGACCCAGTACTTC

J: TRBJ2-3
D: NA
size: NA
V: TRBV14
CDR3: CASSQSEEYGDTQYF
DNA: TGTGCCAGCAGCCAATCGGAGGAGTACGGGGATACGCAGTATTTT

J: TRBJ2-2
D: TRBD1
size: NA
V: TRBV11-3
CDR3: CASSPRDRWSGELFF
DNA: TGTGCCAGCAGCCCAAGGGACAGGTGGAGCGGGGAGCTGTTTTTT

J: TRBJ2-5
D: TRBD1
size: NA
V: TRBV24-1
CDR3: CATSGQQETQYF
DNA: TGTGCCACCTCGGGACAGCAAGAGACCCAGTACTTC

J: TRBJ1-3
D: NA
size: NA
V: TRBV7-9
CDR3: CASSPGGLGNTIYF
DNA: TGTGCCAGCAGCCCGGGGGGCCTAGGAAACACCATATATTTT

J: TRBJ1-6
D: TRBD1
size: once
V: TRBV6-4
CDR3: CASSITGGDSPLHF
DNA: TGTGCCAGCAGTATAACAGGGGGCGATTCACCCCTCCACTTT

J: TRBJ2-1
D: TRBD1
size: NA
V: TRBV24-1
CDR3: CATRQGGYNEQFF
DNA: TGTGCCACCCGACAGGGGGGTTACAATGAGCAGTTCTTC

J: TRBJ1-6
D: NA
size: NA
V: TRBV19
CDR3: CASSIEGVNSPLHF
DNA: TGTGCCAGTAGTATAGAGGGAGTGAATTCACCCCTCCACTTT

J: TRBJ2-5
D: TRBD2
size: NA
V: TRBV27
CDR3: CASKASGGIQETQYF
DNA: TGTGCCAGCAAGGCTAGCGGGGGTATCCAAGAGACCCAGTACTTC

J: TRBJ2-5
D: TRBD2
size: NA
V: TRBV4-2
CDR3: CASSQVAGDVETQYF
DNA: TGTGCCAGCAGCCAAGTAGCGGGAGATGTAGAGACCCAGTACTTC